This T cell receptor (beta chain) was sequenced during a study of blood T cell repertoires in COVID-19 (TCRdb year 2020). About the investigation overall: Samples from collaborators originated in the United States, Italy and Spain and spanned both the acute and convalescent phases of COVID-19. The material from the prospective study consisted of cDNA or gDNA derived from T cells, B-cell-depleted T cells, or PBMCs. The dataset comprised deeply sampled blood TCRbeta repertoires from subjects exposed to, actively infected with, or recovered from COVID-19. The repertoires were made available in a free public database intended to serve as a resource for research on the immune response to SARS-CoV-2. Samples were obtained from the ongoing ImmuneRACE study (first 160 participants) and from about 1,300 subjects provided by 6 global collaborators. A de-identified subject ID, COVID-19 status, age in years and sex were almost always included in the sample metadata. Where available, HLA class I and class II types were obtained from metadata supplied by the sample provider rather than from assay-based typing. General conclusions and limits of the study: Clinical and demographic metadata were provided uncurated, with the amount varying by source and participant.

One collaborating source in Seattle enrolled patients while the patients were actively infected and followed the patients over time throughout the course of disease. Whole blood was collected in K2EDTA tubes by collaborating institutions according to the institutions' own protocols. For TCRbeta analysis, collaborators shipped samples in one of three forms: frozen whole blood, isolated PBMCs, or DNA extracted from either of those sample types. The immunoSEQ Assay, a bias-controlled multiplex PCR, was used to amplify TCRbeta CDR3 regions from genomic DNA. The paper's processing steps were these. Within the assay, amplification of reference gene primers was used to estimate how many nucleated cells each sample contained. To quantify the absolute abundance of each unique TCRbeta CDR3 rearrangement, sequence reads were collapsed and filtered. For each sample, productive Simpson clonality was calculated by taking the square root of Simpson's diversity index across productive rearrangements. Held by TCRdb, this immuneACCESS table contains in-frame sequences only and omits some clones. Under half of the omission traces to an unresolved V gene where checked; the cause of the rest is unknown. V, J and clone size are taken as reported in that table, and D and trimming were inferred from the DNA itself. In all, the sample holds around 200,000 clones, and about nine tenths of those were seen once. Together, the top ten hold approximately 11% of the sample.

This clone was counted only a few times. No antigen is known for it. No much larger clone exists at a distance of one base, and base qualities are not known. V loses 0 bases at its end and J loses 8 bases; junction bases beyond the gene matches: 6. The CDR3 measures 14 amino acids from cysteine to phenylalanine. The read is trimmed to its CDR3 DNA, 42 bases read in frame from base 1. Reading the germline V gene gives CDR1 MGHDK and CDR2 SYGVNS. Here the chain combines TRBV25-1 and TRBJ1-2, with 7 central nucleotides matching TRBD1. Specimen: peripheral blood. This TCR came from a woman aged 55-75 years with COVID-19, enrolled during active disease. The nucleotide sequence reads TGTGCCAGCAGTGAATATCAGAACAGGGGCGGCTACACCTTC. It codes for CASSEYQNRGGYTF.